Listed here are 17 T cell receptor beta chains from one sample, sequenced in a study of CD8+ T cells in alopecia areata (dated by TCRdb to the late 2010s). Library construction relied on the immunoSEQ multiplex PCR assay. For TCR sequencing, RNA was extracted from every sample and reverse transcribed into cDNA to serve as template. As stored in TCRdb, this immuneACCESS dataset retains in-frame rearrangements with V and J assigned. A fraction of the clones does not appear; measured against another copy, unresolved V genes explain less than half of the discrepancy, and the remainder lacks a known reason. The sample yields about 99,000 clones; just over 85% were counted once. The ten most abundant clones make up 11% of the sample. This specimen's treatment or condition label, interpreted: oral pan-JAK inhibitor, 5-10 mg twice daily. The material sequenced was CD8+ T cells sorted from blood, taken at roughly week 30, from a patient treated with tofacitinib. The source of these receptors is a human donor with alopecia areata.

J is TRBJ2-1 and V is TRBV29-1; D gene unclear. V gave up 1 base and J gave up 5 bases, with 18 bases separating them. The CDR3 loop spans 16 amino acids. The germline V gene has CDR1 SQVTM and CDR2 ANQGSEA. The DNA for the CDR3 is TGCAGCGTTGAAGGTCCTCGCACAACAGAACACAATGAGCAGTTCTTC. This translates into CSVEGPRTTEHNEQFF.

This sequence joins TRBV30 and TRBJ1-4; no firm D call. CDR1 is GTSNPN, CDR2 SVGIG, per germline (reference sequence). Between the trimmed V and J ends, which lost 1 base and 7 bases, there was a span of 7 bases. The CDR3 totals 12 residues. CDR3 in amino acids: CAWSELSEKLFF. CDR3 nucleotide sequence: TGTGCCTGGAGTGAGCTTAGTGAAAAACTGTTTTTT.

This clone has a handful of counts. The V gene is TRBV7-9, the J gene TRBJ1-2; D is possibly TRBD1 (5 bases). The V gene's germline CDR1 is SEHNR and CDR2 FQNEAQ (reference sequence). The length of the CDR3 is 17 residues. The V end was cut by 5 bases, the J end by 2 bases, with 21 bases between. In DNA, the CDR3 is TGTGCCAGCAGCCCCTTGGTTAGGGGCACTTACAACTATGGCTACACCTTC. Protein: CASSPLVRGTYNYGYTF.

This sequence joins TRBV6-1 and TRBJ2-3; D gene uncertain. Trimming shortened V by 2 bases and J by 0 bases, and 9 bases separated the two germline ends. The V gene's germline CDR1 is MNHNS and CDR2 SASEGT. The CDR3 runs to 15 residues. CDR3 in DNA: TGTGCCAGCAGTGAATCGGTCGGCAGCACAGATACGCAGTATTTT. Its translation: CASSESVGSTDTQYF.

This rearrangement joins TRBV5-1 to TRBJ2-3; 10 positions agree with TRBD1. This CDR3 region has 16 residues. Germline loops: CDR1 SGHRS, CDR2 YFSETQ. The J segment lost 4 bases and the V segment lost 4 bases, leaving 9 bases of the junction unmatched. CDR3 DNA: TGCGCCAGCAGCGACTGGGACAGGGGTGATGCAGATACGCAGTATTTT. This translates into CASSDWDRGDADTQYF.

CDR3 nucleotide sequence: TGTGCCAGCAGCAAAGGGGACGGGCCCCAGCATTTT. Its translation: CASSKGDGPQHF. This chain joins TRBV21-1 and TRBJ1-5. TRBV21-1 is noted as a pseudogene. This CDR3 is 12 amino acids long.

About this clone itself: The same CDR3 can be traced to other DNA sequences in this sample. The chain combines TRBV4-1 with TRBJ1-5; D unclear. Germline V gives CDR1 MGHRA, CDR2 YSYEKL. The CDR3 is 15 residues long. V gave up 0 bases and J gave up 0 bases, with 6 bases separating them. The CDR3 here is CASSQDRGSNQPQHF. DNA of the CDR3: TGCGCCAGCAGCCAAGATCGTGGTAGCAATCAGCCCCAGCATTTT.

The chain carries TRBV7-3 and TRBJ2-2, with 7 bases fitting TRBD1. J was trimmed by 7 bases and V by 2 bases; bases with no gene match: 7. Germline values: CDR1 SGHTA, CDR2 FQGTGA. This CDR3 region has 15 residues. In DNA form, the CDR3 reads TGTGCCAGCAGCTTAGGAGGCAGGGGGAACGGGGAGCTGTTTTTT. As protein: CASSLGGRGNGELFF.

This sequence joins TRBV12-5 and TRBJ2-7, with 7 bases fitting TRBD1. With 0 bases clipped from V and 3 bases from J, the junction kept 11 bases outside the gene matches. The CDR3 extends over 17 amino acids. Germline-derived CDR1 and CDR2 are LGHNT and FRNRAP. CDR3 sequence reads: CASGLVPPRGRDYEQYF. The CDR3 DNA reads as TGTGCTAGTGGTTTGGTCCCGCCCAGGGGGAGAGACTACGAGCAGTACTTC.

V is TRBV7-2 and J is TRBJ2-1, with no clear D. The CDR3 spans 14 residues. Germline V gene sequence: CDR1 SGHTA, CDR2 FQGNSA. Trimming took off 7 bases at V and 1 base at J, with 11 bases between the two ends. CDR3 nucleotides: TGTGCCAGCACCGAAGCTCCGTCCTACAATGAGCAGTTCTTC. Translating gives CASTEAPSYNEQFF.

The chain couples TRBV19 to TRBJ1-1; D may be TRBD1 (5 bases). CDR3 length equals 15 residues. Trimming pared 4 bases from V and 7 bases from J, leaving 19 bases between. Per germline, CDR1 LNHDA and CDR2 SQIVND (reference sequence). CDR3 DNA: TGTGCCAGTAGTAATCCTATCACAGGAGGGATTGAAGCTTTCTTT. It translates to CASSNPITGGIEAFF. The complete variable domain, with remaining parts taken from reference TRBV19 and TRBJ1-1, reads DGGITQSPKYLFRKEGQNVTLSCEQNLNHDAMYWYRQDPGQGLRLIYYSQIVNDFQKGDIAEGYSVSREKKESFPLTVTSAQKNPTAFYLCASSNPITGGIEAFFGQGTRLTVV.

V and J are TRBV9 and TRBJ2-1; 11 bases are shared with TRBD2. From germline, CDR1 is SGDLS and CDR2 YYNGEE. The CDR3 runs to 15 residues. V shed 4 bases, J shed 6 bases, and the junction held 6 bases outside the gene matches. CDR3 in amino acids: CASSLSGLAGNEQFF. CDR3 DNA sequence: TGTGCCAGCAGCCTATCAGGACTAGCGGGCAATGAGCAGTTCTTC.

The CDR3, as DNA: TGTGCCAGCAGCTTAGGACCGGGACTCGGTGACAATGAGCAGTTCTTC. Translated, it gives CASSLGPGLGDNEQFF. J is TRBJ2-1 and V is TRBV7-6; D possibly corresponds to TRBD2 (6 bases). V gave up 1 base and J gave up 5 bases, with 15 bases separating them. Looked up from germline, CDR1 is SGHVS and CDR2 is FNYEAQ. The CDR3 loop spans 16 amino acids.

This rearrangement joins TRBV7-2 to TRBJ1-3, with TRBD1 matching over 8 bases. CDR1 SGHTA and CDR2 FQGNSA come from the germline V gene. The CDR3 is made up of 15 amino acids. J lost 4 bases, V lost 4 bases, and 6 bases had no gene match. The CDR3 sequence: CASSSRQGTGNTIYF. The CDR3 DNA reads as TGTGCCAGCAGCTCGAGACAGGGGACAGGAAACACCATATATTTT.

This clone appeared a single time. The rearrangement links TRBV7-3 to TRBJ2-3; 9 bases match TRBD1. Trimming at V came to 7 bases and at J to 5 bases, leaving 16 bases not matched to a gene. The CDR3 runs 17 residues. Germline V gene sequence: CDR1 SGHTA, CDR2 FQGTGA. The CDR3 region is CASTPGPGQGSQDTQYF. CDR3 in DNA: TGTGCCAGCACCCCCGGCCCGGGACAGGGTTCACAAGATACGCAGTATTTT.

The chain is built from TRBV5-5 and TRBJ1-1, with D perhaps TRBD1 (5 bases). The CDR3 covers 15 residues. CDR1 is SGHKS and CDR2 is YYEKEE in the germline V gene (reference sequence). The V end lost 1 base, the J end lost 5 bases, and 15 bases lay between the germline ends. The CDR3 loop is CASSLFWGGRTEAFF. DNA of the CDR3: TGTGCCAGCAGCTTGTTTTGGGGCGGGCGAACTGAAGCTTTCTTT.

The table lists this clone with a few counts. The CDR3 protein is CASSLGNQPSTDTQYF. The CDR3 bases are TGCGCCAGCAGCTTGGGGAATCAACCTAGCACAGATACGCAGTATTTT. The chain combines TRBV5-1 with TRBJ2-3; D uncertain. This CDR3 is 16 amino acids long. Germline V gene lookup returns CDR1 SGHRS and CDR2 YFSETQ. The V gene lost 0 bases and the J gene lost 0 bases, with 11 bases spanning the gap.